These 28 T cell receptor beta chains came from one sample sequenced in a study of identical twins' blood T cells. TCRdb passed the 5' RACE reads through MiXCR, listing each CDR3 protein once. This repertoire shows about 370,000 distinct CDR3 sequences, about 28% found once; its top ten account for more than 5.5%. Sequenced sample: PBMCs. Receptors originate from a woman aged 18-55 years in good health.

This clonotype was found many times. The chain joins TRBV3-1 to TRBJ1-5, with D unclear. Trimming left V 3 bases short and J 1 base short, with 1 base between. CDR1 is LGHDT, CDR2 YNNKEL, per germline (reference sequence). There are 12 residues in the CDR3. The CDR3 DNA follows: TGTGCCAGCAGCCAGAGCAATCAGCCCCAGCATTTT. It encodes CASSQSNQPQHF.

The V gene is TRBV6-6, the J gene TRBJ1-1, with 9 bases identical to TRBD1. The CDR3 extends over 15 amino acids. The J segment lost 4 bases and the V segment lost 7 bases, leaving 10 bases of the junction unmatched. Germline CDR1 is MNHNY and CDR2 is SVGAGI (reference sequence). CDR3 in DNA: TGTGCCAGCACCAAGAGGGACAGGGATGGCACTGAAGCTTTCTTT. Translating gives CASTKRDRDGTEAFF.

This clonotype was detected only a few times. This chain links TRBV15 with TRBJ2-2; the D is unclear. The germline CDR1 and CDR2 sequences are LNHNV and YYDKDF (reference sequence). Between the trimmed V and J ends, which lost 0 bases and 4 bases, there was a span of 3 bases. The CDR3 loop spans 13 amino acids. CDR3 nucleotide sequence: TGTGCCACCAGCAGAGATTTCACCGGGGAGCTGTTTTTT. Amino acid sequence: CATSRDFTGELFF.

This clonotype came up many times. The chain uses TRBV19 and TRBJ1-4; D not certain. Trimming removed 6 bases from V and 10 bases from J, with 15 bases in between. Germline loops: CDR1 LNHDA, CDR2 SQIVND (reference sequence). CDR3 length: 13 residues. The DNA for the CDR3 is TGTGCCAGTAGCCGAGGACCCGGAGGAAAACTGTTTTTT. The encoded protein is CASSRGPGGKLFF. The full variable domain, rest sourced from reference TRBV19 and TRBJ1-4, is DGGITQSPKYLFRKEGQNVTLSCEQNLNHDAMYWYRQDPGQGLRLIYYSQIVNDFQKGDIAEGYSVSREKKESFPLTVTSAQKNPTAFYLCASSRGPGGKLFFGSGTQLSVL.

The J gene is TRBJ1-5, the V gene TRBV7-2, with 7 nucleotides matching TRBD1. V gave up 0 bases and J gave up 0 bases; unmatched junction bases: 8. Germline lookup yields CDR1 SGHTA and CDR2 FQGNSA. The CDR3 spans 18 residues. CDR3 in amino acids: CASSLALGQIYSNQPQHF. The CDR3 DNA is TGTGCCAGCAGCTTAGCGCTGGGACAGATTTATAGCAATCAGCCCCAGCATTTT.

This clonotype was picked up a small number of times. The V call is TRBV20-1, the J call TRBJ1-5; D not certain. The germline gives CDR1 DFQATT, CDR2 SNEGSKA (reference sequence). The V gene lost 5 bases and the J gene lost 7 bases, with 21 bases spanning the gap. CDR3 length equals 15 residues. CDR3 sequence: CSAATIGGFGQPQHF. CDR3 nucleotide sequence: TGCAGTGCTGCTACGATAGGCGGTTTCGGCCAGCCCCAGCATTTT.

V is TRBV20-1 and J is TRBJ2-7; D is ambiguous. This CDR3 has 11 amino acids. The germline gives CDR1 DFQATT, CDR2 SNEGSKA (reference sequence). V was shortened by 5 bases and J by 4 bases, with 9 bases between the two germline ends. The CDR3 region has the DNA TGCAGTGCTCAAAGCCATTACGAGCAGTACTTC. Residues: CSAQSHYEQYF.

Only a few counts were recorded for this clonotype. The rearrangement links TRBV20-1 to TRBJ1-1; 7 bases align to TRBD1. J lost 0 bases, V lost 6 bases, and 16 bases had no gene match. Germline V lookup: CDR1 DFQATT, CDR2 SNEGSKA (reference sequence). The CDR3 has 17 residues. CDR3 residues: CSAPGDRYRLMNTEAFF. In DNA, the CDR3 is TGCAGTGCCCCCGGGGACAGATACAGACTGATGAACACTGAAGCTTTCTTT.

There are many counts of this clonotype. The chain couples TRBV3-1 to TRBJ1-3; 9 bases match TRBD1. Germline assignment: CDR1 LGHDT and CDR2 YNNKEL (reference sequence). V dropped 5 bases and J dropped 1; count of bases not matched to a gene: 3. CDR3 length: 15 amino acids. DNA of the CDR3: TGTGCCAGCAGCAAACAGGGGGCTTCTGGAAACACCATATATTTT. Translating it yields CASSKQGASGNTIYF.

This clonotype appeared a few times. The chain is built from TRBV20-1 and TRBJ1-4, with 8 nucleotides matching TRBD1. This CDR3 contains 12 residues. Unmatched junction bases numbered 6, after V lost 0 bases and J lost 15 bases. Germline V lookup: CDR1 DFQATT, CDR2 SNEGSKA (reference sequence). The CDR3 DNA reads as TGCAGTGCTAGAGATTTGGACAGGGTGGTGTTTTTT. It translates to CSARDLDRVVFF.

The CDR3 loop is CASGPQDTEAFF. The CDR3 DNA is TGTGCCAGCGGACCTCAGGACACTGAAGCTTTCTTT. The chain links TRBV6-6 to TRBJ1-1; no clear D. The CDR3 is 12 residues long. V lost 8 bases, J lost 3 bases, and 10 bases lay in between. Germline lookup yields CDR1 MNHNY and CDR2 SVGAGI (reference sequence).

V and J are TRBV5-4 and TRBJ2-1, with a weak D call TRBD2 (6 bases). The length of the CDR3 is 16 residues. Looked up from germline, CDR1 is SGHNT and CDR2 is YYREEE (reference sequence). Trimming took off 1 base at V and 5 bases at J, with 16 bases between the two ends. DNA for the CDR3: TGTGCCAGCAGCTTGTCTGGCGGGAATTTGGACAATGAGCAGTTCTTC. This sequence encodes CASSLSGGNLDNEQFF.

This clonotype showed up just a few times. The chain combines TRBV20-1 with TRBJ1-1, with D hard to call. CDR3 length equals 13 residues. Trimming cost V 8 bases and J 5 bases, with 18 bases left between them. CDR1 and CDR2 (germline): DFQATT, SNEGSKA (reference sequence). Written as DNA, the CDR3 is TGCAGTTCCAAGGGCGGGGATGGTACTGAAGCTTTCTTT. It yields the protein CSSKGGDGTEAFF.

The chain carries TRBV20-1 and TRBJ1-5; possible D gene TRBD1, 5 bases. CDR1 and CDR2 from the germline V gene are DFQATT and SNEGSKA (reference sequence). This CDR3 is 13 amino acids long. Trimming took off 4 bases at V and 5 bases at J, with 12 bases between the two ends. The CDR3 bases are TGCAGTGCTATTCGTCAAGGGGATCAGCCCCAGCATTTT. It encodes CSAIRQGDQPQHF.

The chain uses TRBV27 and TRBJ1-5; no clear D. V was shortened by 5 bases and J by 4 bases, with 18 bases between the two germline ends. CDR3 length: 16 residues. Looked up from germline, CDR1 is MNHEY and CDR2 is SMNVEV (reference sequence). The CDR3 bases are TGTGCCAGCAGTCTCCGAGTCGGGGATGGGAATCAGCCCCAGCATTTT. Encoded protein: CASSLRVGDGNQPQHF.

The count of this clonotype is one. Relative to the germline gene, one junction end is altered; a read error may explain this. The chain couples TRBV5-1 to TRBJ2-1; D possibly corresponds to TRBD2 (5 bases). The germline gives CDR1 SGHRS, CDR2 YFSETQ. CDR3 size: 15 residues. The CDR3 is CSSSWEGRANNEQFF. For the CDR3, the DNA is TGCTCCAGCAGCTGGGAAGGGCGGGCGAACAATGAGCAGTTCTTC.

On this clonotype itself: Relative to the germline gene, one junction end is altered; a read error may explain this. The CDR3 is CDSKAPANTEAFF. The CDR3, as DNA: TGTGACAGCAAGGCCCCTGCAAACACTGAAGCTTTCTTT. The chain recombines TRBV7-9 with TRBJ1-1; D is uncertain. Germline V gene data show CDR1 as SEHNR and CDR2 as FQNEAQ (reference sequence). There are 13 residues in the CDR3.

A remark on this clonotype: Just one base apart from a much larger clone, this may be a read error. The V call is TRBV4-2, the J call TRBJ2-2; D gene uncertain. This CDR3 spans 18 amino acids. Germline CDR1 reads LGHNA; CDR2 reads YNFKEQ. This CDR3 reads CAGSQDLTDGINTGELFF. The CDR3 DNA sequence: TGTGCCGGCAGCCAAGATCTCACGGACGGAATAAACACCGGGGAGCTGTTTTTT.

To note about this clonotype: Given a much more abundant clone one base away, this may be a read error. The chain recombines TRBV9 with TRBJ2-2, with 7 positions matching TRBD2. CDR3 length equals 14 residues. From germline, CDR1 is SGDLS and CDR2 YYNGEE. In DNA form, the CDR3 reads TGTGCCTGCAGCGGCAGACTAGCCTCCGGGGAGCTGTTTTTT. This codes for CACSGRLASGELFF.

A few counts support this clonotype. The DNA for the CDR3 is TGTGCCAGCTCACCCGTGTTGACAGGGGGCGAGCAGTACTTC. Translating gives CASSPVLTGGEQYF. This rearrangement joins TRBV18 to TRBJ2-7; TRBD1 agrees at 9 bases. The junction had 6 bases not matched to a gene; V was cut back by 3 bases and J by 6 bases. The CDR3 spans 14 residues. Germline V gene sequence: CDR1 KGHSH, CDR2 LQKENI.

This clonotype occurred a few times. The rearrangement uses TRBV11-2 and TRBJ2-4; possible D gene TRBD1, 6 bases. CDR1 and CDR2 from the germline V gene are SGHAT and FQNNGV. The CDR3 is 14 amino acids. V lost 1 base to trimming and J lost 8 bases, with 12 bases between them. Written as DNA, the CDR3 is TGTGCCAGCAGCTTAGCAAGCGACAGGCACATTCAGTACTTC. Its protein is CASSLASDRHIQYF.

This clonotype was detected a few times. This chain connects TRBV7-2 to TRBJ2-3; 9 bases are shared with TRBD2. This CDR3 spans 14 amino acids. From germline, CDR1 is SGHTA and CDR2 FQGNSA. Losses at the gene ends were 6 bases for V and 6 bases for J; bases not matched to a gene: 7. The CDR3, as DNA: TGTGCCAGCAGACAAGGACTAGCGTCTGATACGCAGTATTTT. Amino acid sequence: CASRQGLASDTQYF. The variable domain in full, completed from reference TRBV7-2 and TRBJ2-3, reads GAGVSQSPSNKVTEKGKDVELRCDPISGHTALYWYRQSLGQGLEFLIYFQGNSAPDKSGLPSDRFSAERTGGSVSTLTIQRTQQEDSAVYLCASRQGLASDTQYFGPGTRLTVL.

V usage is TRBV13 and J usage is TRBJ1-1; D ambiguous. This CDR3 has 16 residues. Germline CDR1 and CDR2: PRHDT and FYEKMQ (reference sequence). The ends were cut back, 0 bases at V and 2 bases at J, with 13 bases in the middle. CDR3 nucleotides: TGTGCCAGCAGCTTAGGAGGCGTTCACAGCAACACTGAAGCTTTCTTT. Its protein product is CASSLGGVHSNTEAFF.

This CDR3 reads CASSYLRDSPNYGYTF. DNA of the CDR3: TGCGCCAGCAGCTATCTACGGGACAGCCCTAACTATGGCTACACCTTC. The gene calls are TRBV5-1 and TRBJ1-2, with 7 bases matching TRBD1. With 3 bases clipped from V and 0 bases from J, the junction kept 8 bases outside the gene matches. The length of the CDR3 is 16 residues. Germline CDR1 is SGHRS and CDR2 is YFSETQ. Full variable domain (remainder filled in from reference TRBV5-1 and TRBJ1-2): KAGVTQTPRYLIKTRGQQVTLSCSPISGHRSVSWYQQTPGQGLQFLFEYFSETQRNKGNFPGRFSGRQFSNSRSEMNVSTLELGDSALYLCASSYLRDSPNYGYTFGSGTRLTVV.

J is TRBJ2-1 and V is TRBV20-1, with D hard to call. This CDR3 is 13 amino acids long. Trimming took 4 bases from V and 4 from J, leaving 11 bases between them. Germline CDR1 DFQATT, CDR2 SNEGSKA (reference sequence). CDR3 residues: CSANFIEYNEQFF. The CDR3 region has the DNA TGCAGTGCTAACTTCATTGAGTACAATGAGCAGTTCTTC.

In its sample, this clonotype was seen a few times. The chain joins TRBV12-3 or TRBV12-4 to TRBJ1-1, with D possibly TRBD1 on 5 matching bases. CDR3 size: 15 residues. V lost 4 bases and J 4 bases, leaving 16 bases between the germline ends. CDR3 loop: CASSSPRDGVTEAFF. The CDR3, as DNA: TGTGCCAGCAGTTCCCCGCGGGACGGAGTCACTGAAGCTTTCTTT.

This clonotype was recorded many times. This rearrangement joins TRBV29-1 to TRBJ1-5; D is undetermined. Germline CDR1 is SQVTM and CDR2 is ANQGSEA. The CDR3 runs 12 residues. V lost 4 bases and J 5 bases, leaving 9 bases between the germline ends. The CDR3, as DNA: TGCAGCGTTGGGAGCCGAGATCAGCCCCAGCATTTT. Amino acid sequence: CSVGSRDQPQHF.

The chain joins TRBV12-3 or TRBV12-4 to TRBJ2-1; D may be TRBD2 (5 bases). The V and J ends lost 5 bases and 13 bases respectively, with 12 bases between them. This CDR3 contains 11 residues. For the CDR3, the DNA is TGTGCCAGCAGTCCTCCGGGGTTCCAGTTCTTC. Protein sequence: CASSPPGFQFF.